This entry lists 16 T cell receptor beta chains sequenced from one sample in a study of blood T cell repertoires in COVID-19. This table comes from immunoSEQ multiplex PCR, and its TCRdb copy is limited to in-frame clones, with some not included. The top ten hold about 5% of the sample, which has about 190,000 clones, 70% to 90% seen once. Sequencing was performed on peripheral blood. Receptor source: a woman of 80 years or more with acute or convalescent COVID-19.

The CDR3 spells CASSGVEGSEQYF. CDR3 DNA sequence: TGTGCCAGCTCAGGGGTGGAGGGTTCCGAGCAGTACTTC. The J gene is TRBJ2-7, the V gene TRBV18; TRBD2 might be the D (6 bases). The ends were cut back, 5 bases at V and 6 bases at J, with 14 bases in the middle. The CDR3 contains 13 residues. Germline assignment: CDR1 KGHSH and CDR2 LQKENI.

This clone was recorded a few times. This chain joins TRBV18 and TRBJ1-2; TRBD1 matches 9 bases. V lost 4 bases and J lost 4; bases outside the gene matches: 10. This CDR3 comprises 16 residues. Germline CDR1 and CDR2: KGHSH and LQKENI. The CDR3 sequence: CASSRDTGTGSYGYTF. CDR3 sequence (DNA): TGTGCCAGCTCACGAGATACCGGGACAGGGTCCTATGGCTACACCTTC.

The rearrangement links TRBV2 to TRBJ2-7, with 8 bases fitting TRBD1. The germline CDR1 and CDR2 sequences are SNHLY and FYNNEI. J was trimmed by 4 bases and V by 3 bases; bases with no gene match: 5. The CDR3 runs to 14 residues. The CDR3 region is CASSERRGPYEQYF. DNA of the CDR3: TGTGCCAGCAGTGAGCGCAGGGGGCCATACGAGCAGTACTTC.

The sample holds one count of this clone. The chain is built from TRBV28 and TRBJ1-2; 8 bases align to TRBD1. The germline CDR1 and CDR2 sequences are MDHEN and SYDVKM. V lost 6 bases, J lost 1 base, and 16 bases stayed unmatched. This CDR3 is 18 amino acids long. The CDR3 loop is CASRGTGGYPHYNYGYTF. For the CDR3, the DNA is TGTGCCAGCAGGGGGACAGGCGGTTATCCCCACTATAACTATGGCTACACCTTC.

The chain links TRBV21-1 to TRBJ1-2; the D call in the table, TRBD1, was not verified against the DNA. TRBV21-1 is an annotated pseudogene. This CDR3 has 14 residues. The CDR3 spells CASSNLSGFYGYTF. The CDR3 nucleotides read TGTGCCAGCAGCAATTTGTCAGGATTCTATGGCTACACCTTC.

V and J are TRBV3-1 (or the pseudogene TRBV3-2) and TRBJ1-2; 9 bases map to TRBD1. The CDR3 has 15 residues. J gave up 4 bases and V 0 bases, and 3 bases lay outside the gene matches. From germline, CDR1 is LGHDT and CDR2 YNNKEL (reference sequence). CDR3 region: CASSQEGQGLYGYTF. CDR3 DNA: TGTGCCAGCAGCCAAGAGGGACAGGGTCTCTATGGCTACACCTTC.

The J gene is TRBJ2-7, the V gene TRBV5-1, with 8 bases identical to TRBD2. Germline V gene sequence: CDR1 SGHRS, CDR2 YFSETQ. The CDR3 is made up of 18 amino acids. The ends lost 0 bases at V and 3 bases at J; junction bases unmatched: 14. For the CDR3, the DNA is TGCGCCAGCAGCTTGGGGCCGGTCGGTAGCGGGAACCACTACGAGCAGTACTTC. Its translation: CASSLGPVGSGNHYEQYF.

The chain combines TRBV4-3 with TRBJ2-3; D is undetermined. V was cut by 0 bases and J by 3 bases, with 7 bases left in between. The CDR3 runs 14 residues. Per germline, CDR1 LGHNA and CDR2 YSLEER. CDR3: CASSQESRTDTQYF. The CDR3 coding sequence is TGCGCCAGCAGCCAAGAATCACGGACAGATACGCAGTATTTT.

The chain employs TRBV11-2 and TRBJ2-1, with 8 bases matching TRBD2. This CDR3 has 18 amino acids. J was trimmed by 5 bases and V by 1 base; bases with no gene match: 13. The germline V gene encodes CDR1 SGHAT and CDR2 FQNNGV. The CDR3 is CASSLVGVRTSFDNEQFF. The CDR3 DNA is TGTGCCAGCAGCTTAGTAGGGGTCAGGACTAGCTTCGACAATGAGCAGTTCTTC.

The V call is TRBV2, the J call TRBJ1-1; weak D call: TRBD1 (6 bases). The CDR3 is 14 residues long. Germline CDR1 SNHLY, CDR2 FYNNEI. V was pared by 9 bases and J by 6 bases, with 20 bases between. This CDR3 is CARGGGFMWSEAFF. CDR3 DNA sequence: TGTGCCAGAGGGGGGGGTTTTATGTGGTCTGAAGCTTTCTTT.

V usage is TRBV23-1 and J usage is TRBJ1-3, with D possibly TRBD1 on 6 matching bases. TRBV23-1 is an open reading frame whose function is uncertain. This CDR3 is built from 18 residues. Trimming cost V 0 bases and J 0 bases, with 15 bases left between them. The CDR3 reads CASSQSKRTAISGNTIYF. The CDR3 DNA reads as TGCGCCAGCAGTCAATCGAAGCGGACAGCGATCTCTGGAAACACCATATATTTT.

The V and J genes are TRBV30 and TRBJ2-1; a weak D match, TRBD1 (6 bases). This CDR3 is built from 14 residues. Trimming pared 4 bases from V and 6 bases from J, leaving 16 bases between. The germline CDR1 and CDR2 sequences are GTSNPN and SVGIG (reference sequence). In nucleotides, the CDR3 is TGTGCCTGGAAGCAGGGGTACGCGGCCAATGAGCAGTTCTTC. It is translated as CAWKQGYAANEQFF.

In its sample, this clone was seen a few times. This chain links TRBV28 with TRBJ1-5; D is undetermined. V lost 6 bases and J lost 7, with 13 bases in between. This CDR3 has 13 residues. From germline, CDR1 is MDHEN and CDR2 SYDVKM. In DNA, the CDR3 is TGTGCCAGCAGCACCCCCGTCGGGCAGCCCCAGCATTTT. Amino acid sequence: CASSTPVGQPQHF.

This clone occurred a few times. The chain links TRBV6-2 or TRBV6-3 to TRBJ2-1; D remains unclear. The V gene's germline CDR1 is MNHEY and CDR2 SVGEGT. This CDR3 is built from 14 residues. The ends were cut back, 2 bases at V and 6 bases at J, with 11 bases in the middle. The CDR3 DNA follows: TGTGCCAGCAGTTACGGAGCACATCGCAATGAGCAGTTCTTC. This encodes CASSYGAHRNEQFF.

The chain combines TRBV6-5 with TRBJ2-3; the D gene is possibly TRBD1 (6 bases). CDR1 and CDR2 (germline): MNHEY, SVGAGI. V was pared by 6 bases and J by 2 bases, with 15 bases between. The CDR3 spans 15 residues. The CDR3 spells CASSNRAFSTDTQYF. The CDR3 DNA is TGTGCCAGCAGCAACAGGGCCTTTTCCACAGATACGCAGTATTTT.

The CDR3 DNA sequence: TGTGCCAGCAGCCCTAAAGGGGCGGGAGGCCTTAAACCCTACACAGATACGCAGTATTTT. Its translation is CASSPKGAGGLKPYTDTQYF. The chain couples TRBV21-1 to TRBJ2-3; the table's D call, TRBD2, was not checked against the DNA. TRBV21-1 is a documented pseudogene. The CDR3 has 20 residues.